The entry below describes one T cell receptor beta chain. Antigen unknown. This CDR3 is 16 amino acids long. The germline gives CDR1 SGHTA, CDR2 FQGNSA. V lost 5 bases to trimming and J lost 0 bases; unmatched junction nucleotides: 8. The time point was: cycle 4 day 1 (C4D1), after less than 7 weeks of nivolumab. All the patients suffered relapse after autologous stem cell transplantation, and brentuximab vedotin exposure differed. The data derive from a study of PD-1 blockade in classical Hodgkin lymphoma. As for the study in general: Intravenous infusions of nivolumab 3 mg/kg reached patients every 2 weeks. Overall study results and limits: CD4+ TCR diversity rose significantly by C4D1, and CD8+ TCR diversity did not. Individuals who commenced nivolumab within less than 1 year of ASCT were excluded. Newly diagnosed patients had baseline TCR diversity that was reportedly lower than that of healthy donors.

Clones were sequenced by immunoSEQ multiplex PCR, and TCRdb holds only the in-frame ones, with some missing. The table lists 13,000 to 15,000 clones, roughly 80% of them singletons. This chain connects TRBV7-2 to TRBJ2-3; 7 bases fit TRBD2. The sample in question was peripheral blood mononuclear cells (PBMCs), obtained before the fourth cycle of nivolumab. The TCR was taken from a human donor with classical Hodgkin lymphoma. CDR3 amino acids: CASSGLWRGSTDTQYF. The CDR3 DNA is TGTGCCAGCAGCGGCCTCTGGCGGGGGAGCACAGATACGCAGTATTTT.